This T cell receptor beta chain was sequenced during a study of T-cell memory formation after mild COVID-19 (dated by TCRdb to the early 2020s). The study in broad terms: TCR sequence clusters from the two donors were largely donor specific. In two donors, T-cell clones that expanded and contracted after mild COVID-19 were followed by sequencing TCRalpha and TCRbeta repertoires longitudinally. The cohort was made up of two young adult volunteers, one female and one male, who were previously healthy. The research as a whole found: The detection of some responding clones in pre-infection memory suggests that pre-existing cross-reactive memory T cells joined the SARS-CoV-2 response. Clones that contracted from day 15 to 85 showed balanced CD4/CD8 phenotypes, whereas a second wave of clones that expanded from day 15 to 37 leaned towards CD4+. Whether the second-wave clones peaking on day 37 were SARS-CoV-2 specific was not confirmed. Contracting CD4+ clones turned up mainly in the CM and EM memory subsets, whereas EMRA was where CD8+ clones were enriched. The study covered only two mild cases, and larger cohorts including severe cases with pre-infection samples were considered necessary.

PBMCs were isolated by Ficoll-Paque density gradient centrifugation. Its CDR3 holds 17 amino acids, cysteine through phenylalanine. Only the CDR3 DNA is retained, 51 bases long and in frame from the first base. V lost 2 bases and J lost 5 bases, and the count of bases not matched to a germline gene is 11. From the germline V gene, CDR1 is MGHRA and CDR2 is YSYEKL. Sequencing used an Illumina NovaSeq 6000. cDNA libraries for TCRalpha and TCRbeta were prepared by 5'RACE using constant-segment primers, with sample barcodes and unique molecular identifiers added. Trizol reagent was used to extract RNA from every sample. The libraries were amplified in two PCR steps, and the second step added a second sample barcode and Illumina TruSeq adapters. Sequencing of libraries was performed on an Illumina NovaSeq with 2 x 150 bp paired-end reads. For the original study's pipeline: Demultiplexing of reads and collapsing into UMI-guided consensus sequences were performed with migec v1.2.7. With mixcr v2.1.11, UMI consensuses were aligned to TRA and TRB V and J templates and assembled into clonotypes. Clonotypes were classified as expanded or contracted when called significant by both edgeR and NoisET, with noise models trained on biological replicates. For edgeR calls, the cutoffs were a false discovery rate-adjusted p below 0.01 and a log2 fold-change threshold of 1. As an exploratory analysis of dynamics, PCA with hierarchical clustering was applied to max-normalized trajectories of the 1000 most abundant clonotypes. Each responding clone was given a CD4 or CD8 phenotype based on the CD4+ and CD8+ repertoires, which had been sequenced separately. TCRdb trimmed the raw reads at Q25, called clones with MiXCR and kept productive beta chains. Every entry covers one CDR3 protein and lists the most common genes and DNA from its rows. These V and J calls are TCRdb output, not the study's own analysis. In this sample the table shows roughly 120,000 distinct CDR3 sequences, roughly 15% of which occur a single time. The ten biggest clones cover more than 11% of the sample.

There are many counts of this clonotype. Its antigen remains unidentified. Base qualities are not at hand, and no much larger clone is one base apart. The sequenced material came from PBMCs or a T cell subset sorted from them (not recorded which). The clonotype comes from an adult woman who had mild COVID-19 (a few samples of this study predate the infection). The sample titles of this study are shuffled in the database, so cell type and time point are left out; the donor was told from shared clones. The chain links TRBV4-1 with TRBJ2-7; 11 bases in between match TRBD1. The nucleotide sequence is TGCGCCAGCAGCCAATACCGACTCCGGGACAGGGGGGACGAGCAGTACTTC. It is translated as CASSQYRLRDRGDEQYF.